The following is a T cell receptor beta chain sequence with its context. Its antigen is currently unknown. This CDR3 is 18 amino acids long. Per germline, CDR1 SGHRS and CDR2 YFSETQ. V shed 4 bases and J 2 bases; nucleotides not matched to a gene: 17. Cells were stimulated nonspecifically with anti-CD3/anti-CD28 magnetic beads. CD4+ T cells upregulating both CD40 ligand and CD69 were sorted as responding cells. The libraries were made with immunoSEQ version 4 in survey mode. Here immunoSEQ multiplex PCR was the method, and the copy in TCRdb shows in-frame clones only, minus some. The sample includes 40,000 or so clones, about 85% of them seen just once. This sample was included in a study of persistence of HIV-infected CD4 T cells. Study overall: Blood samples, up to 180 mL, came from multiple time points, except two leukapheresis donors sampled once.

This chain uses TRBV5-1 with TRBJ2-5; 7 bases align to TRBD2. The clonotype was recovered from an adult woman with HIV who was CMV-seropositive. This specimen consisted of CD4+ T cells sorted from PBMCs after approximately 20-hour stimulation, obtained from a patient who received antiretroviral therapy. CDR3 region: CASSPEPGLPVGQETQYF. DNA for the CDR3: TGCGCCAGCAGCCCCGAACCGGGACTACCTGTCGGGCAAGAGACCCAGTACTTC.